The 31 T cell receptor beta chains below all came from one sample that was sequenced in a study of molecular identifiers for immune sequencing clone quantification. Using its own MiXCR run on the PCR reads, TCRdb lists one record per CDR3 protein. In the table there are roughly 300,000 distinct CDR3 sequences, about a quarter of which are singletons. Sample: naive CD8+ T cells from blood, with Jurkat cell RNA spiked in. The subset here: FACS-sorted CD8+CD4-CCR7+CD45RA+ naive T cells. Every receptor here comes from a human donor in good health. Some libraries in this study had Jurkat cell RNA spiked in.

This clonotype was seen repeatedly, ten times or more. This chain links TRBV12-3 or TRBV12-4 with TRBJ1-1; D not resolved. V gave up 5 bases and J gave up 2 bases, with 12 bases separating them. The CDR3 spans 14 residues. CDR3 protein: CASSTTGRNTEAFF. The CDR3 nucleotides read TGTGCCAGCAGTACGACCGGGAGAAACACTGAAGCTTTCTTT.

The chain links TRBV7-9 to TRBJ2-3; D is undetermined. The V gene's germline CDR1 is SEHNR and CDR2 FQNEAQ (reference sequence). The V and J ends lost 5 bases and 4 bases respectively, with 10 bases between them. This CDR3 is 13 amino acids long. CDR3 region: CASSPPRADTQYF. Here the CDR3 DNA reads TGTGCCAGCAGCCCCCCCCGCGCAGATACGCAGTATTTT.

The V and J genes are TRBV4-1 and TRBJ2-7; possibly TRBD2 for D (6 bases). The CDR3 consists of 18 residues. V was shortened by 0 bases and J by 7 bases, with 25 bases between the two germline ends. From germline, CDR1 is MGHRA and CDR2 YSYEKL. The CDR3 DNA reads as TGCGCCAGCAGCCAAGACGGATTGGAGGACTATCCTACGAGAGAGCAGTACTTC. Translation gives CASSQDGLEDYPTREQYF.

Regarding this clonotype: A read error may be the cause here, since a much bigger clone is one base away. In DNA form, the CDR3 reads TGTGCCAGCAGTGACGGTCCAGGCTCGAGCTCCTGCGAGCAGTACTTC. This translates into CASSDGPGSSSCEQYF. V usage is TRBV25-1 and J usage is TRBJ2-7, with D hard to call. This CDR3 is 16 amino acids long. CDR1 MGHDK and CDR2 SYGVNS come from the germline V gene.

This clonotype was counted at least ten times. The chain employs TRBV5-1 and TRBJ2-5, with 8 bases matching TRBD2. Germline CDR1 and CDR2: SGHRS and YFSETQ. With V trimmed by 5 bases and J by 4 bases, 7 bases remained unmatched. CDR3 size: 14 residues. Here the CDR3 reads CASSDAREVETQYF. The CDR3 bases are TGCGCCAGCAGTGATGCGCGGGAGGTAGAGACCCAGTACTTC. The variable domain in full, completed from reference TRBV5-1 and TRBJ2-5, reads KAGVTQTPRYLIKTRGQQVTLSCSPISGHRSVSWYQQTPGQGLQFLFEYFSETQRNKGNFPGRFSGRQFSNSRSEMNVSTLELGDSALYLCASSDAREVETQYFGPGTRLLVL.

About this clonotype: The junction and the germline gene differ at one end; a read error may be behind it. This chain connects TRBV25-1 to TRBJ2-7, with D perhaps matching TRBD1 (6 bases). The CDR3 sequence is 16 residues long. Germline V gene lookup returns CDR1 MGHDK and CDR2 SYGVNS. This CDR3 is CVSSGIGQGWSYEQYF. The CDR3 DNA sequence: TGTGTCAGCAGTGGTATCGGGCAGGGGTGGTCCTATGAGCAGTACTTC.

This clonotype was seen more than once but under ten times. This sequence joins TRBV19 and TRBJ1-1; TRBD1 is a possible D gene (5 bases). The CDR3 length is 14 residues. Germline CDR1 and CDR2: LNHDA and SQIVND (reference sequence). V was shortened by 2 bases and J by 5 bases, with 12 bases between the two germline ends. This chain's CDR3 is CASSILGERTEAFF. The CDR3 nucleotides are TGTGCCAGTAGTATATTAGGGGAAAGGACTGAAGCTTTCTTT.

This clonotype was counted between two and nine times. This chain connects TRBV4-3 to TRBJ2-5; D possibly corresponds to TRBD1 (6 bases). CDR1 LGHNA and CDR2 YSLEER come from the germline V gene. The ends were cut back, 0 bases at V and 4 bases at J, with 15 bases in the middle. This CDR3 region has 16 residues. The CDR3 region has the DNA TGCGCCAGCAGCCAAGATAGGGGGATGGCGGGAGAGACCCAGTACTTC. It encodes CASSQDRGMAGETQYF.

This clonotype has a count of ten or more. V and J are TRBV5-5 and TRBJ2-3; 10 nucleotides align to TRBD2. Trimming took 4 bases from V and 5 from J; bases not matched to a gene: 10. Per the germline V gene, CDR1 is SGHKS and CDR2 is YYEKEE (reference sequence). The CDR3 is 16 residues long. The CDR3 spells CASSGASGSRIDTQYF. As DNA, the CDR3 is TGTGCCAGCAGCGGAGCTAGCGGGAGCAGAATAGATACGCAGTATTTT.

This clonotype was found a few times. The rearrangement links TRBV6-6 to TRBJ1-5; D remains unclear. Trimming stripped 3 bases from V and 4 bases from J, with 4 bases between. The CDR3 spans 12 residues. Germline CDR1 is MNHNY and CDR2 is SVGAGI (reference sequence). CDR3 DNA: TGTGCCAGCAGTTATCGGAATCAGCCCCAGCATTTT. Translated, it gives CASSYRNQPQHF.

This clonotype showed up just a few times. The genes are TRBV6-6 and TRBJ2-7; D remains ambiguous. Germline V gene sequence: CDR1 MNHNY, CDR2 SVGAGI (reference sequence). V was cut by 0 bases and J by 7 bases, with 4 bases left in between. This CDR3 spans 11 amino acids. CDR3: CASSYSVEQYF. Here the CDR3 DNA reads TGTGCCAGCAGTTACTCCGTGGAGCAGTACTTC.

This clonotype was detected a few times. This chain links TRBV23-1 with TRBJ2-5, with 8 positions matching TRBD2. TRBV23-1 counts as an open reading frame of uncertain function. There are 15 residues in the CDR3. V trimming: 7 bases; J trimming: 1 base; junction bases outside the gene matches: 8. CDR3 sequence reads: CASTGGANSQETQYF. CDR3 in DNA: TGCGCCAGCACCGGGGGGGCGAATTCCCAAGAGACCCAGTACTTC.

In this sample, this clonotype turned up a few times. The J gene is TRBJ2-3, the V gene TRBV19, with 7 positions matching TRBD1. From germline, CDR1 is LNHDA and CDR2 SQIVND (reference sequence). This CDR3 is 16 amino acids long. The V gene end was trimmed by 6 bases and the J gene end by 4 bases; junction bases not matched to a gene: 13. CDR3 loop: CASSLGGRALADTQYF. The CDR3 DNA reads TGTGCCAGTAGCCTAGGGGGCAGGGCACTGGCAGATACGCAGTATTTT.

Comments on this clonotype: A single base separates this from a much larger clone, so it may be a read error. This sequence joins TRBV7-9 and TRBJ1-4; 9 positions agree with TRBD1. Germline V lookup: CDR1 SEHNR, CDR2 FQNEAQ (reference sequence). The V and J ends lost 8 bases and 3 bases, in that order; junction bases with no gene match: 10. The CDR3 sequence is 16 residues long. The CDR3 reads CASGQSRQGANEKLFF. As DNA, the CDR3 is TGTGCCAGCGGCCAATCTCGACAGGGGGCTAATGAAAAACTGTTTTTT.

Only a few counts were recorded for this clonotype. The DNA for the CDR3 is TGTGCCAGCAGTAGACAGGACAACACTGAAGCTTTCTTT. This gives the protein CASSRQDNTEAFF. The genes are TRBV12-3 or TRBV12-4 and TRBJ1-1; D possibly corresponds to TRBD1 (6 bases). Trimming pared 5 bases from V and 2 bases from J, leaving 9 bases between. This CDR3 spans 13 amino acids.

This chain links TRBV6-2 or TRBV6-3 with TRBJ2-7; D perhaps matches TRBD2 (5 bases). The CDR3 runs 12 residues. V was shortened by 6 bases and J by 2 bases, with 8 bases between the two germline ends. Germline assignment: CDR1 MNHEY and CDR2 SVGEGT. The CDR3 nucleotides read TGTGCCAGCAGGGACTTTACCTACGAGCAGTACTTC. This translates into CASRDFTYEQYF.

The chain employs TRBV27 and TRBJ1-5; D possibly corresponds to TRBD1 (5 bases). The CDR3 covers 15 residues. Germline V lookup: CDR1 MNHEY, CDR2 SMNVEV (reference sequence). V was trimmed by 6 bases and J by 4 bases, leaving 16 bases between them. The CDR3 nucleotides are TGTGCCAGCAGCCTTACCGACAGTTTTAATCAGCCCCAGCATTTT. It specifies CASSLTDSFNQPQHF.

J is TRBJ1-6 and V is TRBV6-2 or TRBV6-3; 9 bases fit TRBD1. This CDR3 contains 17 residues. J was trimmed by 7 bases and V by 1 base; bases with no gene match: 8. CDR1 and CDR2 from the germline V gene are MNHEY and SVGEGT. The chain's CDR3 is CASSYYDGTGKNSPLHF. The CDR3 coding sequence is TGTGCCAGCAGTTACTACGACGGGACAGGGAAAAATTCACCCCTCCACTTT.

This clonotype has just a few counts. CDR3 nucleotide sequence: TGTGCCAGCAGCTTCAGGGGGGGAGCTTTCTTT. This encodes CASSFRGGAFF. V gene TRBV7-9 combines with J gene TRBJ1-1; TRBD1 matches at 7 bases. Looked up from germline, CDR1 is SEHNR and CDR2 is FQNEAQ (reference sequence). The CDR3 runs to 11 residues. The ends lost 3 bases at V and 10 bases at J; junction bases unmatched: 2.

The chain carries TRBV3-1 and TRBJ2-5; D call uncertain. The CDR3 is made up of 13 amino acids. Germline values: CDR1 LGHDT, CDR2 YNNKEL (reference sequence). V was pared by 3 bases and J by 1 base, with 6 bases between. CDR3 protein: CASSQPIQETQYF. The CDR3 nucleotides read TGTGCCAGCAGCCAGCCTATCCAAGAGACCCAGTACTTC.

A remark on this clonotype: It is likely a read error, because the conserved phenylalanine at the end of the CDR3 is missing. The chain carries TRBV11-2 and TRBJ2-7; perhaps TRBD1 as D (6 bases). Germline V gives CDR1 SGHAT, CDR2 FQNNGV. Trimming stripped 5 bases from V and 0 bases from J, with 17 bases between. CDR3 length: 16 residues. The CDR3 sequence: CASSPPWQGSSYEQYL. The CDR3 DNA sequence: TGTGCCAGCAGCCCCCCGTGGCAGGGGAGCTCCTACGAGCAGTACCTC.

This clonotype showed up just a few times. This chain links TRBV27 with TRBJ1-5; a possible D gene is TRBD1 (6 bases). This CDR3 is 18 amino acids long. CDR1 and CDR2 (germline): MNHEY, SMNVEV (reference sequence). V was trimmed by 2 bases and J by 5 bases, leaving 22 bases between them. This CDR3 reads CASSLSGGPIHPYQPQHF. CDR3 DNA sequence: TGTGCCAGCAGTTTAAGCGGGGGGCCAATCCACCCTTATCAGCCCCAGCATTTT.

The chain couples TRBV28 to TRBJ2-3, with a weak D call TRBD1 (5 bases). The germline gives CDR1 MDHEN, CDR2 SYDVKM. V lost 5 bases, J lost 4 bases, and 13 bases lay in between. The CDR3 covers 14 residues. In DNA form, the CDR3 reads TGTGCCAGCAGTGATACAGGTTTTCCAGATACGCAGTATTTT. Protein sequence: CASSDTGFPDTQYF.

This clonotype was observed at least ten times. V is TRBV24-1 and J is TRBJ2-3, with D uncertain. The CDR3 loop spans 14 amino acids. Trimming shortened V by 1 base and J by 0 bases, and 4 bases separated the two germline ends. Germline V gene lookup returns CDR1 KGHDR and CDR2 SFDVKD. Here the CDR3 reads CATSDLASTDTQYF. As DNA, the CDR3 is TGTGCCACCAGTGATTTAGCAAGCACAGATACGCAGTATTTT.

This clonotype was seen more than once but under ten times. The J gene is TRBJ2-5, the V gene TRBV12-3 or TRBV12-4; D is tentatively TRBD1 or TRBD2 (5 bases each). Trimming took off 1 base at V and 5 bases at J, with 11 bases between the two ends. The CDR3 covers 14 residues. Here the CDR3 reads CASSLEGSSETQYF. CDR3 sequence (DNA): TGTGCCAGCAGTTTAGAGGGGAGTAGCGAGACCCAGTACTTC.

The sample holds a few counts of this clonotype. J is TRBJ2-2 and V is TRBV7-9; 8 nucleotides align to TRBD1. The CDR3 is made up of 15 amino acids. V lost 4 bases, J lost 4 bases, and 5 bases stayed unmatched. CDR1 and CDR2 from the germline V gene are SEHNR and FQNEAQ (reference sequence). The CDR3 nucleotides are TGTGCCAGCAGCTCTTACAGGGGGACCACCGGGGAGCTGTTTTTT. It yields the protein CASSSYRGTTGELFF.

This clonotype was found once. The junction does not match germline at one end; this may be a read error. The chain combines TRBV5-6 with TRBJ2-7, with 8 bases aligning to TRBD2. This CDR3 is built from 13 residues. From germline, CDR1 is SGHDT and CDR2 YYEEEE. This chain's CDR3 is CVSRAGVSNEQYF. In DNA form, the CDR3 reads TGTGTCAGCAGAGCGGGAGTCAGCAACGAGCAGTACTTC.

This clonotype was seen at least ten times. The chain carries TRBV2 and TRBJ2-3; 10 bases match TRBD1. There are 14 residues in the CDR3. Germline-derived CDR1 and CDR2 are SNHLY and FYNNEI. Unmatched junction bases numbered 1, after V lost 6 bases and J lost 1 base. CDR3 coding DNA: TGTGCCAGCAGGGGGACAGGGGGCACAGATACGCAGTATTTT. It specifies CASRGTGGTDTQYF.

This chain links TRBV20-1 with TRBJ2-7, with TRBD2 matching 10 bases. The germline CDR1 and CDR2 sequences are DFQATT and SNEGSKA (reference sequence). CDR3 length: 14 amino acids. After removal of 5 bases from V and 2 bases from J, the junction contained 6 bases not matched to a gene. In DNA, the CDR3 is TGCAGTGCTCCCTTAGCGGGGGGACCCTACGAGCAGTACTTC. This encodes CSAPLAGGPYEQYF.

Remarks on this clonotype: Being one base from a much bigger clone, this may be a read error. This sequence joins TRBV20-1 and TRBJ2-3; TRBD2 aligns across 8 bases. V shed 1 base and J 3 bases; nucleotides not matched to a gene: 9. The CDR3 loop spans 16 amino acids. In germline, CDR1 is DFQATT, CDR2 SNEGSKA (reference sequence). CDR3 in amino acids: CSARVERGSGTDTQYF. In DNA, the CDR3 is TGCAGTGCTAGAGTTGAGCGGGGGAGCGGGACAGATACGCAGTATTTT.

This clonotype appeared a few times. The chain couples TRBV28 to TRBJ1-5; D gene unclear. With 6 bases removed from V and 2 bases from J, the gap between germline ends came to 11 bases. CDR3 length: 14 amino acids. In germline, CDR1 is MDHEN, CDR2 SYDVKM. The CDR3 region has the DNA TGTGCCAGCAGACGTACCGTGGGCAATCAGCCCCAGCATTTT. Translating it yields CASRRTVGNQPQHF.